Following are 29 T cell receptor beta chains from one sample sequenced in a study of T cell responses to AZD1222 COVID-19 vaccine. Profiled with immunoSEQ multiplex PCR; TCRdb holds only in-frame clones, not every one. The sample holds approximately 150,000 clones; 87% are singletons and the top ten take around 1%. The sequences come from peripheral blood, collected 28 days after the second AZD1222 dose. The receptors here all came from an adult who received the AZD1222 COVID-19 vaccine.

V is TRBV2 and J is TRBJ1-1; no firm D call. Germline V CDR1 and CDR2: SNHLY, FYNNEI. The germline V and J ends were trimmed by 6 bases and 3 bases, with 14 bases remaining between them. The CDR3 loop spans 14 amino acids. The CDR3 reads CASSESLSYTEAFF. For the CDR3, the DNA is TGTGCCAGCAGCGAAAGTTTGTCGTACACTGAAGCTTTCTTT.

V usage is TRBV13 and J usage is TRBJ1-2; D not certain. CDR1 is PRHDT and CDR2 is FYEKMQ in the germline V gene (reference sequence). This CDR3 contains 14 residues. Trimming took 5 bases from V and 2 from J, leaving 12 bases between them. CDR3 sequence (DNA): TGTGCCAGCAGCCGAGGACGGCGGAACTATGGCTACACCTTC. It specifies CASSRGRRNYGYTF.

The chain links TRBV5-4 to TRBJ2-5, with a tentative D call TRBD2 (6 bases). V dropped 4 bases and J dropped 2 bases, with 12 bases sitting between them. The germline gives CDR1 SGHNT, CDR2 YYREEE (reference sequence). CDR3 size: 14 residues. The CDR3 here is CASSPGSGQETQYF. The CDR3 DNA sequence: TGTGCCAGCAGCCCGGGGAGCGGGCAAGAGACCCAGTACTTC.

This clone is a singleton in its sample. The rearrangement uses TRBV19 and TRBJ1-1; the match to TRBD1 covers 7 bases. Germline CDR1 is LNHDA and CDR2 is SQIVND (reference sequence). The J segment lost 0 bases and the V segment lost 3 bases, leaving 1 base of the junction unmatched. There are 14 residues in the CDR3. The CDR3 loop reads CASSMGQMNTEAFF. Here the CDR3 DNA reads TGTGCCAGTAGTATGGGACAGATGAACACTGAAGCTTTCTTT.

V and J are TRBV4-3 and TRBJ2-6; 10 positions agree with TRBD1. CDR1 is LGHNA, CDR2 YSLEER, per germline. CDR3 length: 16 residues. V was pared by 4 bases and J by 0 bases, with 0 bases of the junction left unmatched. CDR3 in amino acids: CASSRTGGSGANVLTF. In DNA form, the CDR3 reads TGCGCCAGCAGCCGGACAGGGGGCTCTGGGGCCAACGTCCTGACTTTC.

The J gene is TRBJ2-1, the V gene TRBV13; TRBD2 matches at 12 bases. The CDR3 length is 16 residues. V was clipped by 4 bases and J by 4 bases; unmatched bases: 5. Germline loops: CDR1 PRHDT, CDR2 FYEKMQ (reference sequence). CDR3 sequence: CASSSTGTSGYNEQFF. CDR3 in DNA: TGTGCCAGCAGCTCGACCGGGACTAGCGGGTACAATGAGCAGTTCTTC.

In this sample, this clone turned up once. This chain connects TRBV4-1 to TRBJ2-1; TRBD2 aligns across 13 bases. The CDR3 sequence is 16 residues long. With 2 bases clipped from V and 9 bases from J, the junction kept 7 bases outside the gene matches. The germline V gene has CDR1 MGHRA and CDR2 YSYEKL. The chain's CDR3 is CASSQRAGTSGVEQFF. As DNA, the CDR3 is TGCGCCAGCAGCCAACGCGCCGGGACTAGCGGGGTTGAGCAGTTCTTC.

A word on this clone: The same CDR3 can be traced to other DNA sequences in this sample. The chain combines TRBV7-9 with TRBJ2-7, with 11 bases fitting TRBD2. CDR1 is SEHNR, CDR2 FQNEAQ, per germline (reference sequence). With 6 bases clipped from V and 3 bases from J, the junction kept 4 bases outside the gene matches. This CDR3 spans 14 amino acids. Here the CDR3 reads CASSSGLAGYEQYF. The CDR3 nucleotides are TGTGCCAGCAGTTCCGGACTAGCGGGCTACGAGCAGTACTTC.

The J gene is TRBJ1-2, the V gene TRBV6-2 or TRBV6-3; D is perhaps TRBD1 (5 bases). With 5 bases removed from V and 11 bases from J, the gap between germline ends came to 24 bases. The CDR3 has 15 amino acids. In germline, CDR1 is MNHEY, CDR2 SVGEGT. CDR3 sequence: CASSGLRDLHRRYTF. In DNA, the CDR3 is TGTGCCAGCAGTGGCCTCCGGGACCTACACCGCAGGTACACCTTC.

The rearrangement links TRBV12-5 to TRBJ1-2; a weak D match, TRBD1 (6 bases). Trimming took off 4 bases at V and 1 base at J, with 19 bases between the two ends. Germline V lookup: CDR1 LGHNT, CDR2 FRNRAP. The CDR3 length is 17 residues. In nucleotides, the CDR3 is TGTGCTAGTGGTTCCCCCGAAGGGGGACGGTATAACTATGGCTACACCTTC. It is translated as CASGSPEGGRYNYGYTF.

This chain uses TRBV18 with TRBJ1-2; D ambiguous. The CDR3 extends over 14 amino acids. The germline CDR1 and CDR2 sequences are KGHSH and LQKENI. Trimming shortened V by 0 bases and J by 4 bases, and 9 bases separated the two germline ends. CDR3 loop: CASSPPDGAYGYTF. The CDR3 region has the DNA TGTGCCAGCTCACCACCGGACGGTGCCTATGGCTACACCTTC.

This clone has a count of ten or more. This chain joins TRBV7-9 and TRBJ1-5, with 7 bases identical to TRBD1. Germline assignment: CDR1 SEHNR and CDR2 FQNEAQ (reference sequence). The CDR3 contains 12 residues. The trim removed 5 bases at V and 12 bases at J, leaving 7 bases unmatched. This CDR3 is CASSMGRDSQHF. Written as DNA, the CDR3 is TGTGCCAGCAGCATGGGCAGGGACAGCCAGCATTTT.

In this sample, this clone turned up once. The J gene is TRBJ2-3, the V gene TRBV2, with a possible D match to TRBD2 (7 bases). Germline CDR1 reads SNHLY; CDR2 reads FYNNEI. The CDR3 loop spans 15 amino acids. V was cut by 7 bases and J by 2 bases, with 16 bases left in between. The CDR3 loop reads CASKGGGGHTDTQYF. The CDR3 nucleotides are TGTGCCAGCAAAGGAGGCGGGGGCCACACAGATACGCAGTATTTT. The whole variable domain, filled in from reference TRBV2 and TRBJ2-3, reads EPEVTQTPSHQVTQMGQEVILRCVPISNHLYFYWYRQILGQKVEFLVSFYNNEISEKSEIFDDQFSVERPDGSNFTLKIRSTKLEDSAMYFCASKGGGGHTDTQYFGPGTRLTVL.

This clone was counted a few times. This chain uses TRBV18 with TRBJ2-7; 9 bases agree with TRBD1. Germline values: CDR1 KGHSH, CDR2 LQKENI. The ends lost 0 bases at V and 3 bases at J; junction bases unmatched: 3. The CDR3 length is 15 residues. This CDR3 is CASSPPGTGLYEQYF. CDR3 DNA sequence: TGTGCCAGCTCACCACCGGGGACAGGGCTCTACGAGCAGTACTTC.

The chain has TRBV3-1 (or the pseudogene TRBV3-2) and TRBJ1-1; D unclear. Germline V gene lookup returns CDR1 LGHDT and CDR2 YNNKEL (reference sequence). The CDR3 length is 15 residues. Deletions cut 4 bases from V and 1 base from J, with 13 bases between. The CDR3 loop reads CASSPRHSKNTEAFF. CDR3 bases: TGTGCCAGCAGCCCGAGGCACAGCAAGAACACTGAAGCTTTCTTT.

CDR3 DNA sequence: TGTGCCAGCAGCTTAGCTTGGGCGGGGGCGAACTACGAGCAGTACTTC. Translated: CASSLAWAGANYEQYF. The chain joins TRBV7-6 to TRBJ2-7; the D gene is possibly TRBD2 (7 bases). V lost 0 bases and J 3 bases, leaving 15 bases between the germline ends. CDR3 length: 16 residues. Germline V gene lookup returns CDR1 SGHVS and CDR2 FNYEAQ.

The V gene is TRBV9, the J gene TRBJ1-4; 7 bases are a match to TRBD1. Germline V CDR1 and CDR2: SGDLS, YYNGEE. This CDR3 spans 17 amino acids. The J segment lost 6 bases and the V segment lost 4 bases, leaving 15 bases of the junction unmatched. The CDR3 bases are TGTGCCAGCAGCCCAACCTCACGACAGGGATTGTATGAAAAACTGTTTTTT. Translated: CASSPTSRQGLYEKLFF.

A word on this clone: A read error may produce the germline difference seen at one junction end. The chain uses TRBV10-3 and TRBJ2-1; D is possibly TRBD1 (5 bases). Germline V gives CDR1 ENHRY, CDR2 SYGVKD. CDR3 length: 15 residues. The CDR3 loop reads CVIYRSGSFHHEQFF. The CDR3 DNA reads TGTGTCATCTACAGGTCGGGCAGTTTTCATCATGAGCAGTTCTTC.

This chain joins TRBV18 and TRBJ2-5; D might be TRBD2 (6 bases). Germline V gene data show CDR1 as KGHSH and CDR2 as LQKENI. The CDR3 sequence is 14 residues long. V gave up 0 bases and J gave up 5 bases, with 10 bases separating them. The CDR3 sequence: CASSPPLRGETQYF. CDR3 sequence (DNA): TGTGCCAGCTCACCACCTCTCCGGGGGGAGACCCAGTACTTC.

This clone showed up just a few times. The CDR3 protein is CASRPTNEKLFF. In DNA form, the CDR3 reads TGTGCCAGCAGACCAACTAATGAAAAACTGTTTTTT. The chain is built from TRBV9 and TRBJ1-4, with unresolved D. Germline V gene lookup returns CDR1 SGDLS and CDR2 YYNGEE. Trimming shortened V by 5 bases and J by 0 bases, and 2 bases separated the two germline ends. The CDR3 has 12 residues.

The CDR3 bases are TGTGCCAGCAGTTACGGGGGCGGAAACACTGAAGCTTTCTTT. Translation: CASSYGGGNTEAFF. This chain joins TRBV6-2 or TRBV6-3 and TRBJ1-1; TRBD1 might be the D (6 bases). V was shortened by 2 bases and J by 2 bases, with 9 bases between the two germline ends. CDR3 length equals 14 residues. Germline-derived CDR1 and CDR2 are MNHEY and SVGEGT.

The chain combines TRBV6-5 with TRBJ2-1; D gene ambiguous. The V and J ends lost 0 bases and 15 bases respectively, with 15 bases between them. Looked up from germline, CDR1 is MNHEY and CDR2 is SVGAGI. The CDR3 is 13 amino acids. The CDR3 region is CASSYSNQVHRFF. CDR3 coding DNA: TGTGCCAGCAGTTACTCGAACCAGGTTCATCGGTTCTTC.

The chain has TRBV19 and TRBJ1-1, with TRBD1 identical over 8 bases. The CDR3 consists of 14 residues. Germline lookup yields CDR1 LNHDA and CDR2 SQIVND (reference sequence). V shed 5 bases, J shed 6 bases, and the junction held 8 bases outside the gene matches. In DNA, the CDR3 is TGTGCCAGTAGTCCCAGGGGGCGAGGCGCTGAAGCTTTCTTT. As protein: CASSPRGRGAEAFF. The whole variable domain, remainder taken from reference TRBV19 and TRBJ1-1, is DGGITQSPKYLFRKEGQNVTLSCEQNLNHDAMYWYRQDPGQGLRLIYYSQIVNDFQKGDIAEGYSVSREKKESFPLTVTSAQKNPTAFYLCASSPRGRGAEAFFGQGTRLTVV.

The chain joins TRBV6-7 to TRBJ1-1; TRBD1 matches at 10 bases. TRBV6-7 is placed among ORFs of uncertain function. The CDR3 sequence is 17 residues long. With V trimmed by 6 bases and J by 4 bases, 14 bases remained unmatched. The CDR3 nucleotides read TGTGCCAGCAGGGTAGGGGACAGGGGTTTTGAAATCACTGAAGCTTTCTTT. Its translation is CASRVGDRGFEITEAFF.

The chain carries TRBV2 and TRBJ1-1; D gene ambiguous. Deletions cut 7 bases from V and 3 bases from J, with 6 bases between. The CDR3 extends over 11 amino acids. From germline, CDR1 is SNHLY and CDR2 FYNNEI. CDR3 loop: CASTGYTEAFF. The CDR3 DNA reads TGTGCCAGCACGGGTTACACTGAAGCTTTCTTT.

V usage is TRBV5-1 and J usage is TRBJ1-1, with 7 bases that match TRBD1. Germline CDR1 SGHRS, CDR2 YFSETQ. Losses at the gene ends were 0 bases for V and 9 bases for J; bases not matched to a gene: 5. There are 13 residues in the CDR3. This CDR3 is CASSLGDRSQAFF. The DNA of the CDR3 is TGCGCCAGCAGCTTGGGGGACAGATCACAAGCTTTCTTT.

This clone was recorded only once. The CDR3 loop reads CASSGFGQGGEYEQYF. The CDR3 DNA follows: TGTGCCAGCAGTGGTTTCGGCCAAGGGGGCGAGTACGAGCAGTACTTC. V gene TRBV7-2 combines with J gene TRBJ2-7; the match to TRBD1 covers 7 bases. The CDR3 loop spans 16 amino acids. J gave up 4 bases and V 6 bases, and 15 bases lay outside the gene matches. CDR1 and CDR2 from the germline V gene are SGHTA and FQGNSA. Drawing the rest from reference TRBV7-2 and TRBJ2-7, the complete variable domain is GAGVSQSPSNKVTEKGKDVELRCDPISGHTALYWYRQSLGQGLEFLIYFQGNSAPDKSGLPSDRFSAERTGGSVSTLTIQRTQQEDSAVYLCASSGFGQGGEYEQYFGPGTRLTVT.

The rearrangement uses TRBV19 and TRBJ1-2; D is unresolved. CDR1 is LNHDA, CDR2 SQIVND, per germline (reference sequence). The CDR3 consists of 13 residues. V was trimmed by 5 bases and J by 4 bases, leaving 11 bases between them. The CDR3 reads CASSLRTGYGYTF. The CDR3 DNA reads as TGTGCCAGTAGTTTACGGACGGGCTATGGCTACACCTTC.

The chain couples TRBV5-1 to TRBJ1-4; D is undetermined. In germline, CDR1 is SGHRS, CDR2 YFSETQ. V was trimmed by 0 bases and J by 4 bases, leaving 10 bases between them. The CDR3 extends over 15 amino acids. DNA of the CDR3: TGCGCCAGCAGCTTGGGGGGAGCGGGTAATGAAAAACTGTTTTTT. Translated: CASSLGGAGNEKLFF.